These T cell receptor beta chains were read from a single sample in a study of shared clonotypes between healthy human individuals. Repertoires were generated with immunoSEQ multiplex PCR, while TCRdb's copy carries only in-frame clones and drops some. Among millions of clones, approximately 90% were seen once, and the ten largest hold roughly 0.13%. Sequencing was performed on naive CD4+ T cells sorted from blood. These receptors were collected from a man in his late teens or twenties in good health. Each CDR3 is given with its conserved first and last residue. A D gene is named only where the DNA matches it firmly. Clone size, where shown, is once, few, many, or a class for clones that have expanded.

TRBV28	-	TRBD2	TRBJ2-3	CASWASGGASTPDTQYF	TGTGCCAGCTGGGCTAGCGGGGGGGCGTCTACTCCAGATACGCAGTATTTT
TRBV5-6	-	-	TRBJ2-5	CASSLGGGKETQYF	TGTGCCAGCAGCTTGGGTGGGGGGAAAGAGACCCAGTACTTC
TRBV4-2	-	-	TRBJ1-1	CASSQGRGGTGENTEAFF	TGTGCCAGCAGCCAAGGGAGAGGAGGGACTGGGGAGAACACTGAAGCTTTCTTT
TRBV5-1	-	-	TRBJ2-7	CASSLAGGIYEQYF	TGCGCCAGCAGCTTGGCGGGGGGCATATACGAGCAGTACTTC
TRBV6-6	-	-	TRBJ1-2	CASSYPGTFSGYTF	TGTGCCAGCAGTTACCCCGGGACCTTCAGCGGCTACACCTTC
TRBV18	-	-	TRBJ1-1	CASSPEWRSGTEAFF	TGTGCCAGCTCACCAGAATGGCGGTCAGGCACTGAAGCTTTCTTT
TRBV2	-	-	TRBJ2-7	CASSAPEGDYEQYF	TGTGCCAGCAGTGCGCCCGAAGGGGACTACGAGCAGTACTTC
TRBV5-4	-	-	TRBJ2-7	CASSSPSDGWEQYF	TGTGCCAGCAGCTCCCCCTCTGACGGGTGGGAGCAGTACTTC
TRBV27	-	TRBD1	TRBJ2-7	CASSRRDSSYEQYF	TGTGCCAGCAGTCGCCGGGACAGCTCCTACGAGCAGTACTTC
TRBV6-5	once	-	TRBJ1-5	CASSEGHSNQPQHF	TGTGCCAGCAGTGAGGGACATAGCAATCAGCCCCAGCATTTT
TRBV5-1	once	-	TRBJ2-3	CASSLEGREDTQYF	TGCGCCAGCAGCTTGGAGGGAAGGGAAGATACGCAGTATTTT
TRBV7-2	-	-	TRBJ2-5	CASEGGTPKETQYF	TGTGCCAGCGAAGGAGGTACCCCAAAAGAGACCCAGTACTTC
TRBV19	-	-	TRBJ2-4	CASSILGGGVDIQYF	TGTGCCAGTAGTATACTCGGGGGTGGGGTGGACATTCAGTACTTC
TRBV27	-	-	TRBJ2-1	CASRTKLEVSARRNEQFF	TGTGCCAGCAGGACCAAATTAGAAGTTAGCGCTCGCCGCAATGAGCAGTTCTTC
TRBV19	-	TRBD1	TRBJ1-1	CASSVTGGFTEAFF	TGTGCCAGTAGCGTGACAGGGGGATTTACTGAAGCTTTCTTT
TRBV29-1	-	-	TRBJ1-1	CSVVKISGTYPMMNTEAFF	TGCAGCGTTGTTAAGATTAGTGGGACCTATCCCATGATGAACACTGAAGCTTTCTTT
TRBV18	-	-	TRBJ1-2	CASSPPGRYGYTF	TGTGCCAGCTCACCCCCAGGGCGCTATGGCTACACCTTC
TRBV6-1	-	TRBD1	TRBJ2-7	CASKLPGQGAGEQYF	TGTGCCAGCAAGCTGCCGGGACAGGGGGCGGGCGAGCAGTACTTC
TRBV6-1	once	-	TRBJ2-1	CASSEGGLASSYNEQFF	TGTGCCAGCAGTGAAGGCGGACTGGCTTCCTCCTACAATGAGCAGTTCTTC
TRBV2	-	-	TRBJ1-1	CASSKQGNTEAFF	TGTGCCAGCAGTAAACAGGGTAATACTGAAGCTTTCTTT
TRBV2	-	-	TRBJ1-3	CASSEREVSGNTIYF	TGTGCCAGCAGTGAACGGGAGGTCTCTGGAAACACCATATATTTT
TRBV30	once	-	TRBJ1-4	CAWSKGRAWEKLFF	TGTGCCTGGAGTAAGGGGAGAGCTTGGGAAAAACTGTTTTTT
TRBV7-2	once	-	TRBJ1-6	CASSSRGRMVSPLHF	TGTGCCAGCAGCTCGAGGGGGAGAATGGTTTCACCCCTCCACTTT